This TCR beta chain derives from a study of blood T cell repertoires in COVID-19. About the research overall: Some COVID-19 samples were acute and others convalescent; all came from the United States, Italy and Spain. From T cells, B-cell-depleted T cells, or PBMCs came the material, which was cDNA or gDNA.

TCRdb's table, derived via immunoSEQ multiplex PCR, lists solely in-frame clones and lacks some. In the table there are around 58,000 clones, around 87% of which are singletons. Germline V gene sequence: CDR1 LGHDT, CDR2 YNNKEL (reference sequence). The CDR3 covers 15 residues. V was clipped by 1 base and J by 9 bases; unmatched bases: 4. This TCR was recovered from a man aged 55 to 70 with active COVID-19. Source material: peripheral blood. This sequence joins TRBV3-1 (or the pseudogene TRBV3-2) and TRBJ1-6; 9 nucleotides agree with TRBD1. The CDR3 DNA sequence: TGTGCCAGCAGCCAAGTTGGACAGGGGCGTTCACCCCTCCACTTT. The encoded protein is CASSQVGQGRSPLHF.